The 4 T cell receptor beta chains below all came from one sample that was sequenced in a study of OX40 agonist ivuxolimab in advanced cancers. Measured with immunoSEQ multiplex PCR; TCRdb has only the in-frame clones, and not every one. The sample has 65,000 to 95,000 clones; 75% to 90% are singletons. The source material was CD4+ or CD8+ T cells sorted from blood, sampled in a trial of the OX40 agonist ivuxolimab. The receptors come from an adult with an advanced solid tumor such as melanoma, head and neck, liver or kidney cancer.

The rearrangement uses TRBV30 and TRBJ1-2; 9 positions match TRBD1. Germline V gene data show CDR1 as GTSNPN and CDR2 as SVGIG (reference sequence). The CDR3 consists of 14 residues. Trimming took 8 bases from V and 3 from J; bases not matched to a gene: 10. The CDR3 reads CARGVGQGDYGYTF. CDR3 DNA: TGTGCCCGGGGCGTGGGACAGGGAGACTATGGCTACACCTTC.

This chain connects TRBV5-1 to TRBJ1-1; no firm D call. CDR3 size: 14 residues. Between the trimmed V and J ends, which lost 4 bases and 0 bases, there was a span of 10 bases. Germline loops: CDR1 SGHRS, CDR2 YFSETQ. The CDR3 protein is CASSRMTLNTEAFF. CDR3 nucleotide sequence: TGCGCCAGCAGCCGAATGACACTGAACACTGAAGCTTTCTTT.

The chain links TRBV7-2 to TRBJ2-1; possibly TRBD1 for D (6 bases). Germline V gene lookup returns CDR1 SGHTA and CDR2 FQGNSA. V lost 5 bases, J lost 3 bases, and 14 bases lay in between. This CDR3 is 15 amino acids long. The CDR3 loop is CASSPGTNNYNEQFF. The CDR3 nucleotides are TGTGCCAGCAGCCCCGGGACAAATAACTACAATGAGCAGTTCTTC.

This clone was detected a few times. Additional DNA sequences in this sample encode the identical CDR3. The chain links TRBV18 to TRBJ1-1, with D possibly matching TRBD1 (6 bases). Per the germline V gene, CDR1 is KGHSH and CDR2 is LQKENI. Between the trimmed V and J ends, which lost 3 bases and 2 bases, there was a span of 10 bases. The CDR3 extends over 14 amino acids. CDR3 DNA sequence: TGTGCCAGCTCACCGGGGGCGGGAAACACTGAAGCTTTCTTT. The encoded protein is CASSPGAGNTEAFF.